Below, one TCR beta chain is given with its context. Antigen unknown. Primers: 60 Vbeta forward and 13 Jbeta reverse. Measured with immunoSEQ multiplex PCR; TCRdb has only the in-frame clones, and not every one. The table records 180,000 or so clones, 70% to 85% of them present only once. The source of the sample is a study of cytomegalovirus exposure and HLA in healthy donors. Regarding the study as a whole: Reportedly, diagnosis of cytomegalovirus status by the classifier showed high specificity and sensitivity. The authors later linked a missense DCLRE1C variant to TCR beta V- and J-gene trimming.

The CDR3 covers 15 residues. Germline CDR1 LGHNA, CDR2 YSLEER. V dropped 3 bases and J dropped 4; count of bases not matched to a gene: 3. The receptor was derived from a man aged 18 to 35 in good health and CMV-seronegative. The J gene is TRBJ2-2, the V gene TRBV4-3, with 9 bases lining up with TRBD2. The specimen was PBMCs. In nucleotides, the CDR3 is TGCGCCAGCAGCCAGCGACTAGCGGTCACCGGGGAGCTGTTTTTT. Translating gives CASSQRLAVTGELFF.